Listed here are 2 T cell receptor beta chains from one sample, sequenced in a study of cytomegalovirus exposure and HLA in healthy donors. With 60 Vbeta and 13 Jbeta primers, the PCR was carried out. The repertoire was sequenced with immunoSEQ multiplex PCR; TCRdb's copy has only in-frame clones and lacks some. The sample shows around 150,000 clones, approximately 76% of them seen only once. Sample: PBMCs. The receptors derive from a female donor in good health and CMV-seronegative.

J is TRBJ2-2 and V is TRBV5-1; no definite D call. This CDR3 is built from 15 residues. Germline CDR1 SGHRS, CDR2 YFSETQ. V was pared by 1 base and J by 2 bases, with 9 bases between. CDR3 sequence reads: CASSLSGVNTGELFF. The CDR3 bases are TGCGCCAGCAGCTTGTCTGGAGTCAACACCGGGGAGCTGTTTTTT. Full variable domain (rest looked up from reference TRBV5-1 and TRBJ2-2): KAGVTQTPRYLIKTRGQQVTLSCSPISGHRSVSWYQQTPGQGLQFLFEYFSETQRNKGNFPGRFSGRQFSNSRSEMNVSTLELGDSALYLCASSLSGVNTGELFFGEGSRLTVL.

The chain couples TRBV11-3 to TRBJ2-1; 10 nucleotides line up with TRBD2. Germline V CDR1 and CDR2: SGHNT, YENEEA. Trimming at V came to 5 bases and at J to 6 bases, leaving 13 bases not matched to a gene. The CDR3 runs 17 residues. The CDR3 DNA follows: TGTGCCAGCAGCCCCCGGGGGGGTAGCGGGGGGAGCAATGAGCAGTTCTTC. Its translation: CASSPRGGSGGSNEQFF.